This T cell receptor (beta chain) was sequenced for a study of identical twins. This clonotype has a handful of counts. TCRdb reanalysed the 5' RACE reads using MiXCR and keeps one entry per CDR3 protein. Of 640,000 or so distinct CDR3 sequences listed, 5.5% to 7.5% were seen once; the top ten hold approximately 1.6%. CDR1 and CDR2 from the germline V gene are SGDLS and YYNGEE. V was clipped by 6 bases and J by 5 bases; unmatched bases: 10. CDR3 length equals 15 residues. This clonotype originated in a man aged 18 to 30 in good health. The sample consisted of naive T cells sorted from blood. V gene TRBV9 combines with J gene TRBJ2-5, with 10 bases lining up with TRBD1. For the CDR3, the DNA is TGTGCCAGCACGAGTCGGGACAGGGGAGGGGAGACCCAGTACTTC. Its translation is CASTSRDRGGETQYF.